The subject of this entry is one T cell receptor beta chain. The specificity of this receptor is unknown. No clone much larger than this one lies a single base away; base qualities are absent. V ends up 6 bases short and J 3 bases short, with an unmatched junction base count of 4. Spanning cysteine to phenylalanine, the CDR3 consists of 14 amino acids. Kept here is only the CDR3 DNA, which spans 42 bases and is read in frame from base 1. CDR1 SNHLY and CDR2 FYNNEI are derived from the germline V gene. The cohort comprised 550 to 700 healthy bone marrow donors. At the time of sampling, every cohort member was nominally healthy, though immune exposures that went unrecorded were likely present. The donor was CMV seronegative and was included in the group of a few hundred seronegative cohort members. Each donor provided a peripheral blood sample, and peripheral blood mononuclear cells were used for TCR beta sequencing. Genomic DNA extraction from the blood cell samples was performed with the Qiagen DNeasy Blood Extraction Kit.

The data were taken from a study of cytomegalovirus exposure and HLA in healthy donors (dated by TCRdb to between 2016 and 2019). Context from the whole study: In an earlier analysis of 450 to 750 of the donors, 250 to 350 Gb of sequence data and just under 120 million unique TCR beta sequences from 150 million to 200 million T cells were reported. Of the roughly 400 genotyped donors, around 81% fell in the genetic ancestry cluster associated with self-reported Caucasian donors. Rather than drawing on any new phenotypic data, the later analysis identified candidate immune exposures from TCR beta sequences and the way those sequences occurred across donors. To predict cytomegalovirus infection status, the study combined high-throughput TCR immunosequencing, statistical association of individual TCRs with disease status, and machine learning. Typing coverage differed by locus: A, B, C, DRB1 and DQB1 were typed in about 629-640 donors, DQA1 in roughly 510, DPA1 in around 600, and DPB1 in around 440. Both class I and class II loci were covered by HLA typing, at four-digit resolution. To study patterns of TCR occurrence, a later analysis re-analyzed previously published TCR beta repertoires from around 700 donors and added high-resolution HLA genotyping. A separate validation cohort of 100 to 150 different subjects was used in addition to the roughly 640-subject first cohort. An early release covering roughly 600 HLA-typed donors comprised about 310 gigabases of sequencing data and around 86 million unique TCR sequences. An earlier analysis of about 620 of the donors applied high-throughput TCR beta sequencing to assess whether each TCR beta V gene segment acted as functional or pseudogenic. All discovery cohort repertoires had been generated using a single sequencing platform. Donor age, sex, ethnicity and CMV serostatus were compiled together with the repertoire data. Several DR-DQ haplotypes were handled as single units for association and clustering, since linkage in the cohort was strong. Genome-wide SNP genotypes for about 60% of the roughly 670 donors were used in a later genetic analysis, which treated that subset as a discovery cohort. The study aimed to test whether cataloging public T cell receptors could reveal signatures of past pathogen exposure. The study used immunosequencing to profile the T cell repertoires of about 670 subjects and linked those repertoires to cytomegalovirus serostatus. Across 300 to 400 genotyped donors of the cohort, an average of roughly 200,000 unique TCR beta nucleotide sequences per donor were sequenced, and roughly a sixth of those sequences were non-productive. What the work shows at the level of the full study, not this receptor alone: HLA typing was unavailable for some donors at each locus, so association tests used only the typed subset. The sequencing pipeline was judged likely to have produced a cluster of highly shared sequence variants as a technical artifact. The study listed 170 or so TCR beta chains as associated with cytomegalovirus. The earlier analysis of approximately 590 of the donors excluded 15 to 20 rarely observed V segments, including chromosome 9 orphons, because counts were too low. Several of the top co-occurrence clusters appeared to be linked to parvovirus B19, influenza, CMV and Epstein-Barr virus, according to a later analysis. Broadly in line with IMGT annotations, most TCR beta V segments showed up in productive rearrangements about 87% or about 30% of the time in an earlier analysis of 587 of the donors. In a later analysis, 16,951 TCR beta sequences were associated with specific HLA alleles at a false discovery rate of 0.05. A later analysis found that most CMV-associated TCR beta chains appeared HLA-restricted, with HLA associations seemingly driven largely by CMV exposure. Some IMGT-functional V segments, including TRBV6-2 and TRBV6-3, could not be told apart with the 87-base-pair reads, so those segments were excluded. In a later analysis, TCR association rates were found to vary across HLA loci, with the most associated TCRs seen for DRB1 alleles and the fewest for HLA-C alleles. Three of the identified cytomegalovirus-associated TCR beta chains were confirmed in vitro to be specific for cytomegalovirus antigens. In a later genetic analysis, fewer N-insertions in productive TCRs were reported among donors in an Asian-associated ancestry cluster than the roughly 670-donor mean. According to the authors, the approach could potentially be generalized to other disease states and immunological phenotypes. Correlated functional status among segregating V segments might be attributable to linkage disequilibrium, but an unknown experimental factor could not be ruled out. When HLA alleles, especially DR and DQ, strongly co-occurred, attributing TCR associations to individual alleles was difficult. This cohort had only TCR beta chains sequenced, and the lack of alpha or paired-chain data limited which features could be detected. The classifier was reported to diagnose cytomegalovirus status with high specificity and sensitivity in both the original cohort and the validation cohort. Roughly uniform sequencing depth across donors was assumed in presence/absence analyses, although this assumption may not hold. A later genetic analysis associated a missense DCLRE1C variant with V-gene and J-gene trimming of TCR beta chains, and an independent cohort replicated the association. For the cohort, immune exposure information was limited to CMV serostatus. Most TCR sequences were seen in very few donors, while some public TCRs were found in many individuals. A later analysis found that HLA-associated TCR beta chains were more clonally expanded and had lower generation probabilities than equally common non-associated chains. A further reported finding was that TCR beta sequences accurately predicted the HLA-A and HLA-B alleles for most subjects in the first cohort.

The method behind the library was the immunoSEQ multiplex PCR assay. For the multiplex PCR, a mixture combining 60 forward primers for TCR Vbeta segments and 13 reverse primers for TCR Jbeta segments was used. The CDR3 region of rearranged TCR beta genes was amplified from genomic DNA with a multiplex PCR assay. On the Illumina HiSeq System, the amplified TCR beta libraries were sequenced as 87-base-pair reads. For the original study's pipeline: A later analysis counted approximately 74 million unique TCR beta chains across the 670 or so repertoires, and around 12 million of these chains were shared by at least two donors. A nearest-neighbor algorithm error-corrected the raw reads and collapsed the reads into unique sequences, merging closely related sequences to remove PCR and sequencing errors. To assign V, D and J gene segments, CDR3 sequences were aligned to IMGT reference sequences. For a sequence to be retained, at least a six-nucleotide match to both a V gene segment and a J gene segment was required. A rearrangement counted as productive if the CDR3 had no stop codons and remained in frame with V and J, and every other rearrangement counted as non-productive. Following IMGT convention, CDR3 was defined as the stretch from the second conserved V-encoded cysteine up to the conserved J-encoded phenylalanine. The earlier analysis of about 590 of the donors excluded sequences that lacked an unambiguous match to a single V gene segment. An earlier analysis of some 610 of the donors called V segments functional above 56.7% productive rearrangements and segregating when the between-donor standard deviation exceeded 5%. A statistical classification framework was built to diagnose cytomegalovirus status from the catalog of TCR beta chain sequences. V and J gene assignment, in a later analysis, came from comparing TCR nucleotide sequences with IMGT/GENE-DB human TR gene sequences. A later analysis assigned CDR3 sequences and most-parsimonious VDJ recombination scenarios with the TCRdist pipeline. In a later analysis, each TCR beta chain was defined by its CDR3 amino acid sequence together with its V-gene family, and reads lacking a unique V-gene family were excluded. As a way to deal with suspected cross-contamination and a sequencing artifact, a later analysis dropped approximately 570 nucleotide sequences that were highly shared and had low generation probability. In a later analysis, a clonal expansion index for each public chain was calculated from normalized within-repertoire ranks of inferred template counts. A later analysis computed generation probabilities with a VDJ recombination model fitted to out-of-frame rearrangements, and checked the results against IGoR. A later analysis scored TCR-TCR, TCR-HLA and TCR-CMV co-occurrence with hypergeometric tests, applying a repertoire-size bias correction to TCR pairs. False discovery rates were estimated in a later analysis by permuting HLA or CMV assignments 20 times. In a later analysis, co-occurring TCRs were grouped using DBSCAN, and TCRdist sequence similarity was added for clustering within HLA-allele-positive subsets. Repertoires with fewer than 30,000 or more than 120,000 public chains were left out of co-occurrence clustering, as were a few repertoires with anomalous nucleotide sharing. Held by TCRdb, this immuneACCESS table contains in-frame sequences only and omits some clones. Under half of the omission traces to an unresolved V gene where checked; the cause of the rest is unknown. The V and J calls and the clone size are those of that table, but D and trimming were determined from the DNA. The sample includes 150,000 to 200,000 clones, with roughly 83% observed a single time. The top ten clones comprise roughly 1.6% of the sample.

This receptor was obtained from a woman aged 50 to 65 in good health and CMV-seronegative. The receptor chain draws on TRBV2 and TRBJ2-5, and 10 bases in between align with TRBD2. Input material: PBMCs. The CDR3 sequence is CASSGTSAKETQYF. The nucleotide sequence is given as TGTGCCAGCAGCGGGACTAGCGCCAAAGAGACCCAGTACTTC.